This T cell receptor (beta chain) emerged from a study of T-cell reconstitution after alpha-beta-depleted transplantation in children. Unique molecular identifiers were incorporated into the prepared TCRbeta library. TCRdb re-derived calls from the PCR reads in MiXCR, one entry per CDR3 protein. This sample yields 600,000 to 800,000 distinct CDR3 sequences, of which less than 15% are seen a single time; roughly 0.84% belongs to the top ten. In its sample, this clonotype was seen many times. Its antigen is currently unknown. General observations from the study: Surviving recipient T cells and thymic progenitors accounted for the high day-60 TCRbeta diversity observed in some patients. Where alpha-beta T cells came from about two months after transplant was reportedly several hundred expanded graft clones. Counts and diversity of T cells one year after transplant came mostly from newly produced T cells.

With 3 bases removed from V and 4 bases from J, the gap between germline ends came to 11 bases. This CDR3 spans 14 amino acids. Per germline, CDR1 MNHNS and CDR2 SASEGT. The clonotype comes from a girl aged 2 to 10 with congenital amegakaryocytic thrombocytopenia, due to receive a stem cell transplant. Sequencing was performed on PBMCs, taken before TCRalphabeta/CD19-depleted stem cell transplant. The chain employs TRBV6-1 and TRBJ2-3; D ambiguous. CDR3 nucleotides: TGTGCCAGCAGTGACCGTCCGGTGGCAGATACGCAGTATTTT. The encoded protein is CASSDRPVADTQYF.